The entry below gives a single TCR beta chain sequence along with its context. The antigen remains unidentified. The PCR employed 60 Vbeta primers together with 13 Jbeta primers. Libraries were prepared by immunoSEQ multiplex PCR; TCRdb keeps only in-frame clonotypes and omits some of them. The data hold about 150,000 clones, with roughly 77% observed a single time. This sample was taken from a study of cytomegalovirus exposure and HLA in healthy donors. The overall study: From about 170 million T cells, an earlier analysis saw roughly 120 million unique TCR beta sequences. Study-wide results and caveats: In vitro, a few CMV-associated chains proved specific for CMV antigens. Segments of the TCR beta V type were, in most cases, productive about 90% or about 30% of the time in an earlier analysis.

Germline V gene data show CDR1 as MNHNS and CDR2 as SASEGT. The CDR3 covers 15 residues. Trimming cost V 1 base and J 4 bases; bases outside gene matches: 4. V is TRBV6-1 and J is TRBJ2-7, with 10 bases that match TRBD2. This sequence was found in a human donor in good health. The sample consisted of PBMCs. CDR3 amino acids: CASSEVAGGRYEQYF. CDR3 in DNA: TGTGCCAGCAGTGAAGTAGCGGGAGGTAGGTACGAGCAGTACTTC.